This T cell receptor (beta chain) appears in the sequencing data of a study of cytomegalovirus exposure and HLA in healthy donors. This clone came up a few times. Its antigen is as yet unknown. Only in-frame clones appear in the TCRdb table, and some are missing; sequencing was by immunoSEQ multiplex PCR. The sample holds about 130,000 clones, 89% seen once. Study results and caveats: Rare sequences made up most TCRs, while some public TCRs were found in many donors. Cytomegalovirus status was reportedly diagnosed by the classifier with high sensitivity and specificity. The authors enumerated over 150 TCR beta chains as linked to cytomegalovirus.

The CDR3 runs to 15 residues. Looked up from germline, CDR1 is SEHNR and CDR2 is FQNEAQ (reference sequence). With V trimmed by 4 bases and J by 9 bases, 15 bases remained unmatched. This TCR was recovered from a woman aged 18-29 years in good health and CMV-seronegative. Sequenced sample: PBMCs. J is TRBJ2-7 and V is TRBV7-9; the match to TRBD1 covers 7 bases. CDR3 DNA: TGTGCCAGCAGCTCAGTCAGGTCAGGGGGAGTCGCGCAGTACTTC. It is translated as CASSSVRSGGVAQYF.